The entry below describes one T cell receptor beta chain. The sample originates from a study of technical replicates of blood from a few donors. Data came from immunoSEQ multiplex PCR; TCRdb stores just in-frame clones and leaves some out. The sample consists of roughly 80,000 clones, 70% to 90% of them appearing once. This CDR3 is built from 13 residues. Germline CDR1 is SGHAT and CDR2 is FQNNGV. V was clipped by 9 bases and J by 3 bases; unmatched bases: 5. The rearrangement links TRBV11-2 to TRBJ1-2, with 9 bases aligning to TRBD1. This TCR was sampled from a human donor in good health. Material for sequencing was T cells isolated from PBMCs. The CDR3 DNA reads TGTGCCAGTCGGGACAGGGCTTACTATGGCTACACCTTC. Translation: CASRDRAYYGYTF.